Described below is a single TCR beta chain sequence and its context. As originally analysed: Nucleated cell counts were estimated from reference gene primer amplification. Some clones are missing from TCRdb's copy, which holds only in-frame ones; the method was immunoSEQ multiplex PCR. From that table come the V and J calls and clone size; the DNA was used to work out D and trimming. This sample has 130,000 or so clones; around 84% occur once, and the top ten carry approximately 8%. This specimen belongs to a study of blood T cell repertoires in COVID-19. Study summary: PBMCs, B-cell-depleted T cells, or T cells were the source of the cDNA or gDNA that made up the material.

There are 15 residues in the CDR3. Trimming cost V 1 base and J 4 bases; bases outside gene matches: 6. Germline assignment: CDR1 LGHNT and CDR2 FRNRAP. The receptor's source is an older woman with acute or convalescent COVID-19. The sample consisted of peripheral blood. J is TRBJ1-1 and V is TRBV12-5, with 7 bases aligning to TRBD1. DNA of the CDR3: TGTGCTAGTGGTTTGGCCCAACAGGGGTCCACTGAAGCTTTCTTT. This sequence encodes CASGLAQQGSTEAFF.